One TCR beta chain is described in this entry. Its antigen is undetermined. The data derive from a study of beta chain features in type 1 diabetes. Points from the study as a whole: Type 1 diabetes patients had TCRB CDR3s that were shorter (moderately but significantly so) in all four CD4+ subsets.

The whole isolated RNA underwent reverse transcription, so sequencing captured expressed TCRB transcripts. Repertoires were generated with immunoSEQ multiplex PCR, while TCRdb's copy carries only in-frame clones and drops some. Of 220,000 or so clones detected, 55% to 70% appear once; the ten largest clones hold about 0.05%. The sequence was obtained from a man aged 25-40 years in good health. Sequenced sample: naive CD4+ T cells from blood.

CDR3 DNA: TGTGCCAGCAGCGGTGCCGATAACTATGGCTACACCTTC. Its protein product is CASSGADNYGYTF. The chain couples TRBV9 to TRBJ1-2; D call uncertain. CDR1 is SGDLS, CDR2 YYNGEE, per germline. This CDR3 is built from 13 residues. V lost 3 bases and J lost 1, with 7 bases in between.